The rows below give T cell receptor beta chains drawn from one sample of a study of blood T cell repertoires in COVID-19. Produced via immunoSEQ multiplex PCR; TCRdb's table is partial and in-frame only. The repertoire includes tens of thousands of clones, 80% of them detected once, and 12% sits in the top ten. What was sequenced was peripheral blood. Every receptor here comes from a human donor in a cohort sampled during active COVID-19. The CDR3 runs from the conserved cysteine through the conserved F or W. D genes are given only for firm matches. Not all rows give a size; the values are once, few, many and, for expanded clones, a class.

cdr3_nt	cdr3_aa	j_call	clone_size	v_call	d_call
TGCGCCAGCAGCTTGGTGCGGGGAAACATGAACACTGAAGCTTTCTTT	CASSLVRGNMNTEAFF	TRBJ1-1	.	TRBV5-1	.
TGCGCCAGCAGCTTCTACGCGGGGGAGGAGGAGACCCAGTACTTC	CASSFYAGEEETQYF	TRBJ2-5	.	TRBV5-1	TRBD2
TGTGCCAGCAGCCCTGGAGGCGCTCGCGGGGGGGCCAATGAGCAGTTCTTC	CASSPGGARGGANEQFF	TRBJ2-1	.	TRBV5-4	TRBD2
TGTGCCAGTAGTATCGCAGCGGGGGGGCGTGAGCAGTTCTTC	CASSIAAGGREQFF	TRBJ2-1	few	TRBV19	TRBD2
TGTGCCAGCAGCTTAACAAAGAATGAGCAGTTCTTC	CASSLTKNEQFF	TRBJ2-1	few	TRBV11-2	.
TGTGCCAGCAGCCTCACTAGCCTGAACACCGGGGAGCTGTTTTTT	CASSLTSLNTGELFF	TRBJ2-2	.	TRBV11-3	.
TGTGCCAGCAGTTTATCCAGGATCAATTCACCCCTCCACTTT	CASSLSRINSPLHF	TRBJ1-6	.	TRBV27	.
TGTGCCAGCAGTGAGTCCCGACAGGGCCCAAGGGTCCTCTATGGCTACACCTTC	CASSESRQGPRVLYGYTF	TRBJ1-2	.	TRBV6-1	TRBD1
TGTGCCAGCAGATTCATTCGGGACACCGGGGAGCTGTTTTTT	CASRFIRDTGELFF	TRBJ2-2	.	TRBV7-3	.
TGTGCCAGCAGTGACAAAAGACTAGCGGGGGGATACACCGGGGAGCTGTTTTTT	CASSDKRLAGGYTGELFF	TRBJ2-2	.	TRBV6-4	TRBD2